This T cell receptor beta chain emerged from a study of blood T cell repertoires in COVID-19. Study-level background: Samples came from the United States, Italy and Spain, spanning acute and convalescent COVID-19. In each case, the material was cDNA or gDNA derived from T cells, B-cell-depleted T cells, or PBMCs.

There are 17 residues in the CDR3. V was pared by 0 bases and J by 0 bases, with 15 bases between. CDR1 is SGHRS and CDR2 is YFSETQ in the germline V gene. In the source study's methods: Estimation of nucleated cell counts relied on the amplification of reference gene primers. Measured with immunoSEQ multiplex PCR; TCRdb has only the in-frame clones, and not every one. V and J calls and clone size come straight from that table; D and trimming were deduced from the DNA. The table lists approximately 390,000 clones, roughly 90% of them singletons, with 6.5% to 7% in the top ten. The specimen was peripheral blood. This sequence originates from a man in his late teens or twenties with active or convalescent COVID-19. V and J are TRBV5-1 and TRBJ1-2; possibly TRBD1 for D (5 bases). CDR3 region: CASSLEPGGITNYGYTF. In nucleotides, the CDR3 is TGCGCCAGCAGCTTGGAACCTGGGGGGATAACTAACTATGGCTACACCTTC.